Sequencing of this T cell receptor beta chain was carried out in a study of cytomegalovirus exposure and HLA in healthy donors. The PCR made use of 60 Vbeta and 13 Jbeta primers. TCRdb keeps only in-frame clones here, not all; method: immunoSEQ multiplex PCR. The repertoire includes about 130,000 clones, around 8.5% of them detected once, and 5.5% sits in the top ten. Findings and limits, study-wide: Analyzed later, most CMV-associated TCR beta chains appeared HLA-restricted.

V dropped 5 bases and J dropped 5; count of bases not matched to a gene: 6. The CDR3 contains 15 residues. From germline, CDR1 is SSHAT and CDR2 FNYEAQ (reference sequence). As regards this clone: Antigen: not known.

The chain links TRBV7-7 to TRBJ2-2, with 9 bases matching TRBD1. This TCR derives from a man between 40 and 49 years old in good health and CMV-seronegative. The sequenced sample was PBMCs. The CDR3 loop is CASSPQGAGTGELFF. The CDR3, as DNA: TGTGCCAGCAGCCCACAGGGGGCGGGTACCGGGGAGCTGTTTTTT.